These 20 T cell receptor beta chains were sequenced from one sample in a study of cytomegalovirus exposure and HLA in healthy donors. The PCR contained 60 Vbeta and 13 Jbeta primers. TCRdb's copy holds only in-frame clones and misses some; the assay was immunoSEQ multiplex PCR. The table has 100,000 to 150,000 clones, 60% to 85% seen once. The specimen was PBMCs. All receptors come from a man in his thirties or forties in good health and CMV-seronegative.

The rearrangement joins TRBV19 to TRBJ2-1; D is uncertain. The CDR3 contains 14 residues. CDR1 LNHDA and CDR2 SQIVND come from the germline V gene (reference sequence). Trimming stripped 4 bases from V and 6 bases from J, with 13 bases between. The CDR3 region is CASSTFNSGNEQFF. CDR3 nucleotide sequence: TGTGCCAGTAGTACGTTCAATTCGGGCAATGAGCAGTTCTTC.

The chain recombines TRBV5-6 with TRBJ1-2; 8 bases match TRBD1. V lost 2 bases, J lost 13 bases, and 7 bases stayed unmatched. Germline CDR1 reads SGHDT; CDR2 reads YYEEEE. CDR3 length equals 12 residues. The chain's CDR3 is CASSFKIRGLTF. DNA for the CDR3: TGTGCCAGCAGCTTCAAGATCAGGGGGCTCACCTTC.

The V call is TRBV6-5, the J call TRBJ1-2; 9 positions match TRBD1. The length of the CDR3 is 14 residues. Germline V lookup: CDR1 MNHEY, CDR2 SVGAGI. Trimming removed 6 bases from V and 2 bases from J; junction bases left unmatched: 4. The CDR3 bases are TGTGCCAGCAGGCAACAGGGGGCAAACTATGGCTACACCTTC. Translating it yields CASRQQGANYGYTF.

The gene calls are TRBV30 and TRBJ2-1; D possibly corresponds to TRBD2 (5 bases). V lost 4 bases and J lost 6, with 19 bases in between. This CDR3 region has 15 residues. Germline V gene sequence: CDR1 GTSNPN, CDR2 SVGIG (reference sequence). The CDR3 reads CAWNDWTGVLNEQFF. The CDR3 bases are TGTGCCTGGAACGACTGGACTGGGGTCCTCAATGAGCAGTTCTTC.

The sample holds a few counts of this clone. The chain joins TRBV7-9 to TRBJ1-2, with D tentatively TRBD1 (6 bases). CDR3 length: 14 residues. V lost 2 bases and J lost 7, with 14 bases in between. Germline values: CDR1 SEHNR, CDR2 FQNEAQ (reference sequence). In DNA, the CDR3 is TGTGCCAGCAGCTTACCTCGGGGGGCCGCTGGCTACACCTTC. It translates to CASSLPRGAAGYTF.

This sequence joins TRBV5-1 and TRBJ2-1; no clear D gene. This CDR3 is built from 15 residues. Germline V gene lookup returns CDR1 SGHRS and CDR2 YFSETQ. Trimming took off 2 bases at V and 1 base at J, with 10 bases between the two ends. The CDR3 loop is CASSFGGTSYNEQFF. The CDR3 region has the DNA TGCGCCAGCAGCTTTGGCGGAACTTCCTACAATGAGCAGTTCTTC.

The V call is TRBV7-2, the J call TRBJ2-7, with a weak D call TRBD1 (5 bases). The V gene lost 5 bases and the J gene lost 2 bases, with 10 bases spanning the gap. CDR1 and CDR2 from the germline V gene are SGHTA and FQGNSA. The CDR3 has 13 residues. The CDR3 bases are TGTGCCAGCAGCCACAGACAGACCTACGAGCAGTACTTC. It is translated as CASSHRQTYEQYF.

The rearrangement joins TRBV2 to TRBJ1-4, with D uncertain. Trimming shortened V by 5 bases and J by 5 bases, and 3 bases separated the two germline ends. Per the germline V gene, CDR1 is SNHLY and CDR2 is FYNNEI. The CDR3 spans 11 residues. This chain's CDR3 is CASSPNEKLFF. The CDR3 nucleotides are TGTGCCAGCAGTCCAAATGAAAAACTGTTTTTT.

This chain joins TRBV2 and TRBJ2-3, with D perhaps TRBD2 (6 bases). The CDR3 has 15 residues. With 6 bases removed from V and 0 bases from J, the gap between germline ends came to 13 bases. CDR1 is SNHLY, CDR2 FYNNEI, per germline. The CDR3 nucleotides are TGTGCCAGCAGATCGGCGGGGCTTAGCACAGATACGCAGTATTTT. It encodes CASRSAGLSTDTQYF.

This clone was found once. The chain employs TRBV11-3 and TRBJ2-5, with 9 bases fitting TRBD2. Trimming removed 4 bases from V and 2 bases from J; junction bases left unmatched: 20. Looked up from germline, CDR1 is SGHNT and CDR2 is YENEEA. The CDR3 has 20 amino acids. CDR3 sequence reads: CASSSGGRGLANQGQETQYF. The CDR3 DNA follows: TGTGCCAGCAGCTCAGGGGGTCGGGGACTAGCAAACCAGGGACAAGAGACCCAGTACTTC. Supplemented by reference TRBV11-3 and TRBJ2-5, the full variable domain reads EAGVVQSPRYKIIEKKQPVAFWCNPISGHNTLYWYLQNLGQGPELLIRYENEEAVDDSQLPKDRFSAERLKGVDSTLKIQPAELGDSAVYLCASSSGGRGLANQGQETQYFGPGTRLLVL.

The sample holds one count of this clone. This chain connects TRBV29-1 to TRBJ2-3, with 10 bases matching TRBD1. The germline CDR1 and CDR2 sequences are SQVTM and ANQGSEA. This CDR3 is 14 amino acids long. Losses at the gene ends were 4 bases for V and 2 bases for J; bases not matched to a gene: 3. The CDR3 region is CSVAGTGATDTQYF. As DNA, the CDR3 is TGCAGCGTTGCAGGGACAGGGGCCACAGATACGCAGTATTTT.

V and J are TRBV7-9 and TRBJ2-5, with TRBD2 matching 11 bases. This CDR3 has 15 residues. V was pared by 8 bases and J by 3 bases, with 8 bases of the junction left unmatched. CDR1 is SEHNR, CDR2 FQNEAQ, per germline (reference sequence). The CDR3 spells CASGFGTSGKETQYF. The CDR3 DNA sequence: TGTGCCAGCGGTTTCGGGACTAGCGGTAAAGAGACCCAGTACTTC.

This clone has just one count. CDR3 in amino acids: CASSLARLGRGDEAFF. The CDR3, as DNA: TGTGCCAGCAGCTTAGCGCGATTGGGCAGGGGGGATGAAGCTTTCTTT. The chain uses TRBV7-9 and TRBJ1-1; 7 nucleotides match TRBD1. CDR1 and CDR2 from the germline V gene are SEHNR and FQNEAQ (reference sequence). After removal of 0 bases from V and 7 bases from J, the junction contained 11 bases not matched to a gene. The length of the CDR3 is 16 residues.

The chain has TRBV4-1 and TRBJ1-2, with 7 bases identical to TRBD1. The germline V gene has CDR1 MGHRA and CDR2 YSYEKL. This CDR3 is 17 amino acids long. V trimming: 3 bases; J trimming: 0 bases; junction bases outside the gene matches: 10. The CDR3 nucleotides are TGCGCCAGCAGCCAGAATAGGGACAGCCTAGCTAACTATGGCTACACCTTC. This translates into CASSQNRDSLANYGYTF.

This chain connects TRBV5-1 to TRBJ2-3, with 9 bases matching TRBD2. The length of the CDR3 is 15 residues. Looked up from germline, CDR1 is SGHRS and CDR2 is YFSETQ. J gave up 5 bases and V 4 bases, and 8 bases lay outside the gene matches. In DNA form, the CDR3 reads TGCGCCAGCAGCCCCACTAGCGGGTGGGAAGATACGCAGTATTTT. This encodes CASSPTSGWEDTQYF.

The chain has TRBV27 and TRBJ2-7; 7 positions agree with TRBD1. CDR1 MNHEY and CDR2 SMNVEV come from the germline V gene (reference sequence). The V segment lost 5 bases and the J segment 6 bases; nucleotides outside the gene matches: 4. There are 12 residues in the CDR3. CDR3 in DNA: TGTGCCAGCAGTAGTCACAGGGGCGAGCAGTACTTC. Translating it yields CASSSHRGEQYF.

The chain couples TRBV10-1 to TRBJ1-2; tentative D call: TRBD1 (6 bases). The CDR3 sequence is 16 residues long. Germline V lookup: CDR1 WNHNN, CDR2 SYGVQD (reference sequence). The V gene lost 3 bases and the J gene lost 0 bases, with 14 bases spanning the gap. The CDR3 bases are TGCGCCAGCAGTGAACCTAAACAGGGTCCTAACTATGGCTACACCTTC. Protein sequence: CASSEPKQGPNYGYTF.

The chain employs TRBV9 and TRBJ2-3, with 15 positions matching TRBD2. The germline gives CDR1 SGDLS, CDR2 YYNGEE. This CDR3 has 21 amino acids. The V segment lost 3 bases and the J segment 2 bases; nucleotides outside the gene matches: 16. CDR3 in amino acids: CASSAGTALGLAGGTTDTQYF. DNA for the CDR3: TGTGCCAGCAGCGCCGGGACAGCCCTTGGACTAGCGGGAGGGACCACAGATACGCAGTATTTT.

Regarding this clone: One end of the junction fails to match germline, which may point to a read error. The same CDR3 arises from other DNA sequences in this sample as well. V and J are TRBV29-1 and TRBJ2-7, with TRBD2 matching over 8 bases. The CDR3 has 12 residues. Germline CDR1 is SQVTM and CDR2 is ANQGSEA. The CDR3: CSVASGSNEQYF. CDR3 bases: TGCAGCGTTGCAAGCGGGAGCAACGAACAGTACTTC.

The rearrangement joins TRBV4-3 to TRBJ1-1; D is possibly TRBD1 (6 bases). Trimming removed 2 bases from V and 0 bases from J, with 10 bases in between. The germline gives CDR1 LGHNA, CDR2 YSLEER. The CDR3 runs 15 residues. CDR3 loop: CASSQWTVMNTEAFF. The CDR3 region has the DNA TGCGCCAGCAGCCAATGGACAGTCATGAACACTGAAGCTTTCTTT.